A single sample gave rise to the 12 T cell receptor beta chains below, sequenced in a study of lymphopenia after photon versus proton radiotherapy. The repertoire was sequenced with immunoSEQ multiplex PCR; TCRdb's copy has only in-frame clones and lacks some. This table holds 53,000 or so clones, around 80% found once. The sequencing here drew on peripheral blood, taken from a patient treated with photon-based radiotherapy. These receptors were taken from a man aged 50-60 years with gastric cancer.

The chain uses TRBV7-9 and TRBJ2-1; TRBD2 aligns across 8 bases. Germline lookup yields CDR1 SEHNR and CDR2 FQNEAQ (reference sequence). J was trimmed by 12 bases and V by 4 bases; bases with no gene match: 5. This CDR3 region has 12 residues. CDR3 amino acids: CASSSREGGQFF. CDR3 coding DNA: TGTGCCAGCAGCTCCCGGGAGGGTGGGCAGTTCTTC.

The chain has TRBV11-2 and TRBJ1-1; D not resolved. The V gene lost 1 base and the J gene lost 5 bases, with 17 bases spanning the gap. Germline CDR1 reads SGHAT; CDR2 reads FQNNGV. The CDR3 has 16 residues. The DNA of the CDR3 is TGTGCCAGCAGCTTAGGGCTGTGGAAGGGTCGGACTGAAGCTTTCTTT. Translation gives CASSLGLWKGRTEAFF.

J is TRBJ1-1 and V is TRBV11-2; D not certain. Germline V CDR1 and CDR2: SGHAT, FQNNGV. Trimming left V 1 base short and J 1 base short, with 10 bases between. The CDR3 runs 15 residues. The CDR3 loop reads CASSLVGVRNTEAFF. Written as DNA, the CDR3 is TGTGCCAGCAGCTTAGTAGGAGTTAGGAACACTGAAGCTTTCTTT.

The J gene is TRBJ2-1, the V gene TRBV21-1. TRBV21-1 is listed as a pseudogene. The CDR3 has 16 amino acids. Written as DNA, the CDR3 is TGTGCCAGCAGCAAAGTTGGGGGGCGCGCCTGGAATGAGCAGTTCTTC. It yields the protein CASSKVGGRAWNEQFF.

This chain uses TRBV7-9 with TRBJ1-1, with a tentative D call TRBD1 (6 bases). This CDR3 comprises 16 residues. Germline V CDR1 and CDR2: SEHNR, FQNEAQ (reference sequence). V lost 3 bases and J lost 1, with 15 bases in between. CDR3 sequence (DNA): TGTGCCAGCAGCTTGAACCGGGACAACCCGAACACTGAAGCTTTCTTT. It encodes CASSLNRDNPNTEAFF.

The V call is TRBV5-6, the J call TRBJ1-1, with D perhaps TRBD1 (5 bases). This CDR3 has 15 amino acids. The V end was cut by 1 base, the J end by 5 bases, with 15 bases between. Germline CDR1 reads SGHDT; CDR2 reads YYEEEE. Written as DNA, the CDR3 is TGTGCCAGCAGCTTGAAGGAGAAGGGGCATACTGAAGCTTTCTTT. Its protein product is CASSLKEKGHTEAFF. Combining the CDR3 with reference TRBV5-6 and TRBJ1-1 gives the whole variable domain DAGVTQSPTHLIKTRGQQVTLRCSPKSGHDTVSWYQQALGQGPQFIFQYYEEEERQRGNFPDRFSGHQFPNYSSELNVNALLLGDSALYLCASSLKEKGHTEAFFGQGTRLTVV.

The CDR3: CASSFTGTNSYEQYF. The CDR3 DNA follows: TGTGCCAGCAGCTTTACCGGGACAAACTCCTACGAGCAGTACTTC. J is TRBJ2-7 and V is TRBV7-2; D is possibly TRBD1 (6 bases). This CDR3 is 15 amino acids long. Germline CDR1 and CDR2: SGHTA and FQGNSA. Trimming shortened V by 3 bases and J by 0 bases, and 12 bases separated the two germline ends.

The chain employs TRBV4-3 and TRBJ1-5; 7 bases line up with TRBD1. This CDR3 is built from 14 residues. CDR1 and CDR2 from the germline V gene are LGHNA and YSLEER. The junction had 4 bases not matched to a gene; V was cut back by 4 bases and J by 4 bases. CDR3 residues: CASSLEQGNQPQHF. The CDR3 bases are TGCGCCAGCAGCCTGGAACAGGGGAATCAGCCCCAGCATTTT.

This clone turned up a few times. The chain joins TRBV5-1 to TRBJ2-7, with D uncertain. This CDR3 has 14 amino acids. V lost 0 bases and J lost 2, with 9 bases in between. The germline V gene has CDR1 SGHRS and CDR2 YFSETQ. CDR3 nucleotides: TGCGCCAGCAGCTTGGTCGTCCAGCCCTACGAGCAGTACTTC. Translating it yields CASSLVVQPYEQYF.

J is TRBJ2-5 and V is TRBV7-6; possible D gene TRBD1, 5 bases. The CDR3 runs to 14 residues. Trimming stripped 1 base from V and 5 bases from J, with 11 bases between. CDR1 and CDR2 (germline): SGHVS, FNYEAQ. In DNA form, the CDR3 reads TGTGCCAGCAGCTTAGACAGGCTCTTGGAGACCCAGTACTTC. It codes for CASSLDRLLETQYF.

CDR3 region: CASSLGATGGNEQFF. The CDR3 DNA is TGTGCCAGCAGCTTGGGAGCCACCGGGGGAAATGAGCAGTTCTTC. The chain carries TRBV7-9 and TRBJ2-1, with D maybe TRBD2 (6 bases). The germline V gene encodes CDR1 SEHNR and CDR2 FQNEAQ (reference sequence). With 3 bases removed from V and 7 bases from J, the gap between germline ends came to 16 bases. CDR3 length: 15 amino acids.

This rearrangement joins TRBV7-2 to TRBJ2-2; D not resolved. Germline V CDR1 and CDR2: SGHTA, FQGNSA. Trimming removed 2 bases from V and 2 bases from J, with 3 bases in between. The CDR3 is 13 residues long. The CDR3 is CASSLSNTGELFF. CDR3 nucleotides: TGTGCCAGCAGCTTATCCAACACCGGGGAGCTGTTTTTT.